One and the same sample provided the 12 T cell receptor beta chains below, sequenced in a study of shared clonotypes between healthy human individuals. Profiled with immunoSEQ multiplex PCR; TCRdb holds only in-frame clones, not every one. Among about 1 million clones, around 75% were seen once, and the ten largest hold approximately 1.5%. The specimen sequenced was memory CD4+ T cells sorted from blood. The sample's subset: CD45RA-negative fraction. The receptors were gathered from a man younger than 35 in good health.

The chain has TRBV25-1 and TRBJ1-4; no definite D call. The V gene's germline CDR1 is MGHDK and CDR2 SYGVNS. The V end lost 6 bases, the J end lost 5 bases, and 16 bases lay between the germline ends. The CDR3 is 15 residues long. CDR3 sequence (DNA): TGTGCCAGCAGGGGGTTCGGCAGAACAAATGAAAAACTGTTTTTT. This translates into CASRGFGRTNEKLFF.

The gene calls are TRBV4-3 and TRBJ1-6, with 8 bases identical to TRBD1. The ends lost 1 base at V and 9 bases at J; junction bases unmatched: 8. The germline CDR1 and CDR2 sequences are LGHNA and YSLEER. CDR3 length: 16 amino acids. The CDR3 region has the DNA TGCGCCAGCAGCCAAGCTCGGACAGGGTGGGGTTCACCCCTCCACTTT. Amino acids: CASSQARTGWGSPLHF.

V and J are TRBV5-1 and TRBJ2-7; unclear D gene. Trimming cost V 4 bases and J 2 bases, with 13 bases left between them. From germline, CDR1 is SGHRS and CDR2 YFSETQ. The CDR3 runs to 14 residues. CDR3 residues: CASSHRTEPYEQYF. In DNA, the CDR3 is TGCGCCAGCAGCCACCGAACAGAACCCTACGAGCAGTACTTC.

V and J are TRBV27 and TRBJ2-3, with TRBD2 matching 9 bases. The CDR3 has 16 residues. V shed 5 bases, J shed 10 bases, and the junction held 16 bases outside the gene matches. Germline CDR1 is MNHEY and CDR2 is SMNVEV (reference sequence). This chain's CDR3 is CASSPRRAGGSFAQYF. CDR3 DNA: TGTGCCAGCAGTCCGCGTCGAGCGGGAGGCTCATTTGCGCAGTATTTT.

The rearrangement links TRBV28 to TRBJ1-6; D unclear. The V gene lost 8 bases and the J gene lost 7 bases, with 12 bases spanning the gap. Germline V gives CDR1 MDHEN, CDR2 SYDVKM. The CDR3 length is 13 residues. In DNA, the CDR3 is TGTGCCAGCCTCGGCTCGGGCAATTCACCCCTCCACTTT. It codes for CASLGSGNSPLHF.

Comment on this clone: A far larger clone is just one base off, so this is likely a read error. This chain joins TRBV5-5 and TRBJ2-7; no definite D call. Germline lookup yields CDR1 SGHKS and CDR2 YYEKEE (reference sequence). The CDR3 sequence is 11 residues long. V lost 0 bases, J lost 2 bases, and 0 bases lay in between. DNA for the CDR3: TGTGCCAGCAGCTTGGCCTACGAGCAGTACTTC. This translates into CASSLAYEQYF.

CDR3 bases: TGTGCCAGCAGCTTGGGAGGGTTCACCGGGGAGCTGTTTTTT. It encodes CASSLGGFTGELFF. This rearrangement joins TRBV5-6 to TRBJ2-2; D might be TRBD2 (5 bases). The V end was cut by 0 bases, the J end by 4 bases, with 7 bases between. Germline-derived CDR1 and CDR2 are SGHDT and YYEEEE. The CDR3 totals 14 residues.

The J gene is TRBJ2-7, the V gene TRBV6-6, with D hard to call. Per germline, CDR1 MNHNY and CDR2 SVGAGI (reference sequence). The V end was cut by 7 bases, the J end by 4 bases, with 14 bases between. The CDR3 has 13 amino acids. CDR3: CASTQSASYEQYF. In DNA form, the CDR3 reads TGTGCCAGCACACAATCGGCCTCTTACGAGCAGTACTTC.

The rearrangement joins TRBV5-1 to TRBJ2-2; D is unclear. Trimming took 5 bases from V and 3 from J, leaving 20 bases between them. Germline V gives CDR1 SGHRS, CDR2 YFSETQ. The CDR3 runs 17 residues. CDR3 DNA: TGCGCCAGCAGAAAACTCCCGAGTGGAGTCGACACCGGGGAGCTGTTTTTT. It is translated as CASRKLPSGVDTGELFF.

The chain recombines TRBV6-1 with TRBJ1-2, with TRBD1 matching over 7 bases. With V trimmed by 5 bases and J by 4 bases, 4 bases remained unmatched. The CDR3 covers 13 residues. Germline CDR1 and CDR2: MNHNS and SASEGT. This CDR3 is CASSSTGSYGYTF. CDR3 in DNA: TGTGCCAGCAGTTCGACAGGGTCCTATGGCTACACCTTC.

A remark on this clone: The same CDR3 is also encoded by other DNA sequences in this sample. This chain connects TRBV2 to TRBJ2-5; D not certain. Trimming took 5 bases from V and 5 from J, leaving 6 bases between them. Germline values: CDR1 SNHLY, CDR2 FYNNEI. This CDR3 has 11 residues. CDR3 in amino acids: CASSRRETQYF. The CDR3, as DNA: TGTGCCAGCAGTCGGCGCGAGACCCAGTACTTC.

This chain links TRBV2 with TRBJ2-5; 12 bases fit TRBD1. Germline assignment: CDR1 SNHLY and CDR2 FYNNEI. This CDR3 region has 14 residues. After removal of 8 bases from V and 5 bases from J, the junction contained 6 bases not matched to a gene. The CDR3 region has the DNA TGTGCCAGCGGGGGACAGGGGGCAATCGAGACCCAGTACTTC. It is translated as CASGGQGAIETQYF.